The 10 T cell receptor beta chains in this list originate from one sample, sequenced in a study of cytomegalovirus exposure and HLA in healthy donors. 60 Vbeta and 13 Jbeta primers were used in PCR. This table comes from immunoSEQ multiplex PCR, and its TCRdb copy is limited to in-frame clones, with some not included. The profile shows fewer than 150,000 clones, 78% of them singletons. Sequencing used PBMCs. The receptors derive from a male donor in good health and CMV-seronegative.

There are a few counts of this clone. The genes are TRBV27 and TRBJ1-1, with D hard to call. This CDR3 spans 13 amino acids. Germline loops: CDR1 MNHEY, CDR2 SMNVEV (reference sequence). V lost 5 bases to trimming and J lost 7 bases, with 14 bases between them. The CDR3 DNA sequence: TGTGCCAGCAGTCCGAGTCCGAGGTTTGAAGCTTTCTTT. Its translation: CASSPSPRFEAFF.

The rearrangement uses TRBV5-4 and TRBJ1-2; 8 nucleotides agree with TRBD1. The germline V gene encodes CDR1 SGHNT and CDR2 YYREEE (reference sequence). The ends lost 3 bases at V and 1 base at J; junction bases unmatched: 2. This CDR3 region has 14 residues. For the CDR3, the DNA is TGTGCCAGCAGCTGGACAGGGATTAACTATGGCTACACCTTC. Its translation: CASSWTGINYGYTF.

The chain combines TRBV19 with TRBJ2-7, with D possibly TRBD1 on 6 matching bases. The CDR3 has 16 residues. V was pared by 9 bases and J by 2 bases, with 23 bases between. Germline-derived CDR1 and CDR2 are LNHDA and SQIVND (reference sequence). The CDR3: CASTLGLRRGAYEQYF. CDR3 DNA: TGTGCCAGCACCCTGGGGCTGCGCAGGGGAGCCTACGAGCAGTACTTC.

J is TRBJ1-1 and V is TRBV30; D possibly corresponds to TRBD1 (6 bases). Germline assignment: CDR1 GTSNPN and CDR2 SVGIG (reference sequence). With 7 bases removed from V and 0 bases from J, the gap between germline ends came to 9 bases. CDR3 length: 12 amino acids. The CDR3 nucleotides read TGTGCCTTACAGGGACTGAACACTGAAGCTTTCTTT. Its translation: CALQGLNTEAFF.

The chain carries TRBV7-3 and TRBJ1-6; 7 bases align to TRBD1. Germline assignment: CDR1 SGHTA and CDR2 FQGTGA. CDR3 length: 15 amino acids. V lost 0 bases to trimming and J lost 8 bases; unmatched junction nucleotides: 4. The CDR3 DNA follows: TGTGCCAGCAGCTTAACCGGGACAGAGGATTCACCCCTCCACTTT. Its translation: CASSLTGTEDSPLHF.

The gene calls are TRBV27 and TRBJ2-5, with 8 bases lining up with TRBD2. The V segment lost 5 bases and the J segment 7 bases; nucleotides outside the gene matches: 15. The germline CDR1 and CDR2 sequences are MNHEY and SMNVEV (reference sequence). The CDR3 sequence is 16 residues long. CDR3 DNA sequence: TGTGCCAGCAGTCCAAGCCTACGGGGGGGGAGGGGGACCCAGTACTTC. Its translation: CASSPSLRGGRGTQYF.

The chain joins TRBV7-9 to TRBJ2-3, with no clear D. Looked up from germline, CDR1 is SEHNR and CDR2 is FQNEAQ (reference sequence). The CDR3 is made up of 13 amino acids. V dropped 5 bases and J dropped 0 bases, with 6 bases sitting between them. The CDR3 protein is CASSLSSTDTQYF. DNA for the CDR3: TGTGCCAGCAGCCTATCTAGCACAGATACGCAGTATTTT. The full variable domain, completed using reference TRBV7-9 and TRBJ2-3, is DTGVSQNPRHKITKRGQNVTFRCDPISEHNRLYWYRQTLGQGPEFLTYFQNEAQLEKSRLLSDRFSAERPKGSFSTLEIQRTEQGDSAMYLCASSLSSTDTQYFGPGTRLTVL.

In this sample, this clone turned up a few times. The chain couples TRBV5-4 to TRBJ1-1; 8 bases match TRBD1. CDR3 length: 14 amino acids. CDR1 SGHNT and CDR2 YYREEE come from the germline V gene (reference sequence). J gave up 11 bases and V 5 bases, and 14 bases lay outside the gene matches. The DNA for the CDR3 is TGTGCCAGCAGTTCTATTGGCTCAGGGGACAGGGCTTTCTTT. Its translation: CASSSIGSGDRAFF.

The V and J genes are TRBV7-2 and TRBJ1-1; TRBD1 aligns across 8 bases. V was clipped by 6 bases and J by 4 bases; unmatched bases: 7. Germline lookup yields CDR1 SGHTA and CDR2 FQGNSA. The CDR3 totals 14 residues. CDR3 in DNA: TGTGCCAGCAGAGAACAGGGGGGTGGCACTGAAGCTTTCTTT. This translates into CASREQGGGTEAFF.

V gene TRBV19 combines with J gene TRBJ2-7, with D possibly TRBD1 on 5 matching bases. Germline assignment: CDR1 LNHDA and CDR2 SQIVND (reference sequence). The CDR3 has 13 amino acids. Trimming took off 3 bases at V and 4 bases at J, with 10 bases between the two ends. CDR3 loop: CASSIGRQYEQYF. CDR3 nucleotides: TGTGCCAGTAGTATCGGACGACAGTACGAGCAGTACTTC.